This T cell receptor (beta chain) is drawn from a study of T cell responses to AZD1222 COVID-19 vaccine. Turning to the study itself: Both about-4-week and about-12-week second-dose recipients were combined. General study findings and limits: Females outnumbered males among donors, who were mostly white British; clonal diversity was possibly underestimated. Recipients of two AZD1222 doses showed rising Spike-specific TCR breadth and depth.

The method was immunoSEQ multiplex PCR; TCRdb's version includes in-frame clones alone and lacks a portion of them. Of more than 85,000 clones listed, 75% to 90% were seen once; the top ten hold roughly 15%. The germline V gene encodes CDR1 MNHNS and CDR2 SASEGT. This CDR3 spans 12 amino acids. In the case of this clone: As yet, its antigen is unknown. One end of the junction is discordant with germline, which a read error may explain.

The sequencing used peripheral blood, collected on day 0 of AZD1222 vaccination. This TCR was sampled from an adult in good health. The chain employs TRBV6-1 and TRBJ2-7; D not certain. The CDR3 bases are TGTGCCAGCAGTGAATTTCAGGATAGGGCCTTCTTC. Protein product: CASSEFQDRAFF.